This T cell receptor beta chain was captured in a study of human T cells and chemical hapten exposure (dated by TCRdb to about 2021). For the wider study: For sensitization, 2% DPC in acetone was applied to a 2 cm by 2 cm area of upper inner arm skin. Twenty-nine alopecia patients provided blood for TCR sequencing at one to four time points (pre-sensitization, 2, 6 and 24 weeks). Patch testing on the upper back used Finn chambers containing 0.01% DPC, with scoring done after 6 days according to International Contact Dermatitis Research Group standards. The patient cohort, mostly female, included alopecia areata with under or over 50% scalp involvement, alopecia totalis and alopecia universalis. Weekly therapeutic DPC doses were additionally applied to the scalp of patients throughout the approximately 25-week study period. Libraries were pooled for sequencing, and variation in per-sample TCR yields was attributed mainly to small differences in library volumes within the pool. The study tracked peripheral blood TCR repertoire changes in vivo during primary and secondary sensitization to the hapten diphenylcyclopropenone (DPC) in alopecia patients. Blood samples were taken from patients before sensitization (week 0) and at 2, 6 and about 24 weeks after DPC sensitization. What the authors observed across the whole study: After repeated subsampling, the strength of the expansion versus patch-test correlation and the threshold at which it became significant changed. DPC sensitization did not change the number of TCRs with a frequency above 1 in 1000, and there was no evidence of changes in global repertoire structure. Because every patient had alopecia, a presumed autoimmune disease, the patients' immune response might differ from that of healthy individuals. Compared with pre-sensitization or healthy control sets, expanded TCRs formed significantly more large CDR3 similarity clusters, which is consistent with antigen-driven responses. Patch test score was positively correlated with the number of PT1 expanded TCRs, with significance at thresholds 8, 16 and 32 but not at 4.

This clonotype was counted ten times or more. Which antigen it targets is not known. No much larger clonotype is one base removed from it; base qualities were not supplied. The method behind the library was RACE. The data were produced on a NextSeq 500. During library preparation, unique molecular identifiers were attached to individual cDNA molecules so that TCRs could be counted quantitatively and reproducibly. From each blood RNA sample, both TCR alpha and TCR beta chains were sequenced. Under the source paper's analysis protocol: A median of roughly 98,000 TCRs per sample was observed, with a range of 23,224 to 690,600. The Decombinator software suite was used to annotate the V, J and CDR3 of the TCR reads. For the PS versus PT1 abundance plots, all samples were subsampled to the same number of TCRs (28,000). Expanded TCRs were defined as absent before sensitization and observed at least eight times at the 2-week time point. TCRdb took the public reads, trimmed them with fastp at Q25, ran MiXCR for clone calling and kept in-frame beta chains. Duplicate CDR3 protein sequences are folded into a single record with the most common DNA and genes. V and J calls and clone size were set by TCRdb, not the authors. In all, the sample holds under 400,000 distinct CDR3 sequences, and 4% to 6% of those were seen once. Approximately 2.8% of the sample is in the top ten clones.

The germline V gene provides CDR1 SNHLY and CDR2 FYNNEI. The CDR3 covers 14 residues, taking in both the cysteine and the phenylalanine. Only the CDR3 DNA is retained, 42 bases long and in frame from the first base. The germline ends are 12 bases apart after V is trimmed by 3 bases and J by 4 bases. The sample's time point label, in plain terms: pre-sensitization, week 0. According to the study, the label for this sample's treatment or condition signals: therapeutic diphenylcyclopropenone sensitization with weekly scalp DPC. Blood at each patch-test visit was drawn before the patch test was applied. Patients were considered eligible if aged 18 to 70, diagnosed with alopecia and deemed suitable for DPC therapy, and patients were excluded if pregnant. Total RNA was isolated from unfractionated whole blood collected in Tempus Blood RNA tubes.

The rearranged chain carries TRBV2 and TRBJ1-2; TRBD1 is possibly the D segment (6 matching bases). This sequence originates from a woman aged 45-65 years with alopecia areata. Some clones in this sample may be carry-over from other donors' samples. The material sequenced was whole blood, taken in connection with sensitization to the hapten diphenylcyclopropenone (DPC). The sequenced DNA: TGTGCCAGCAGTGACAGGGGCCGAGCCTATGGCTACACCTTC. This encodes CASSDRGRAYGYTF.